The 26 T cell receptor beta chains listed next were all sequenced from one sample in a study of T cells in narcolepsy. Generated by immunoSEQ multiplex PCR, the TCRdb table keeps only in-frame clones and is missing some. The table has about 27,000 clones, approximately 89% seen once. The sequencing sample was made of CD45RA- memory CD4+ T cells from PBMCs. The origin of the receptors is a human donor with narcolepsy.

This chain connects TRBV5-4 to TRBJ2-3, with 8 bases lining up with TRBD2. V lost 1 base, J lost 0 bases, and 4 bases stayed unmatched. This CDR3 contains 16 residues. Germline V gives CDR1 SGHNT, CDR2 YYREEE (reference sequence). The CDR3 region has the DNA TGTGCCAGCAGCTTGTCGAGCGGGGGCAGCACAGATACGCAGTATTTT. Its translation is CASSLSSGGSTDTQYF.

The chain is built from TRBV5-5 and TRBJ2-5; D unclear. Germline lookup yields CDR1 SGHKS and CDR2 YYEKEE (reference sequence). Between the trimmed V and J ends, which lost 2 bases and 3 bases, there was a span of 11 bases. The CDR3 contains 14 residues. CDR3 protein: CASSFSGLKETQYF. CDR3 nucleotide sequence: TGTGCCAGCAGCTTTTCGGGCCTAAAAGAGACCCAGTACTTC.

CDR3 sequence reads: CAIKRGGPEGYTF. CDR3 in DNA: TGTGCGATTAAGAGGGGAGGACCGGAGGGCTACACCTTC. This chain links TRBV28 with TRBJ1-2, with D maybe TRBD1 (5 bases). Germline V gives CDR1 MDHEN, CDR2 SYDVKM. The CDR3 contains 13 residues.

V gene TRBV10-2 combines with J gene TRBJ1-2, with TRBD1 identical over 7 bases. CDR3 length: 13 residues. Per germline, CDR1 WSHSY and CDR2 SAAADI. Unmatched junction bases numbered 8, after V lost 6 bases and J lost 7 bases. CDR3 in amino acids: CASSDTRDSGYTF. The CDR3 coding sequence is TGCGCCAGCAGCGATACACGGGACAGTGGCTACACCTTC.

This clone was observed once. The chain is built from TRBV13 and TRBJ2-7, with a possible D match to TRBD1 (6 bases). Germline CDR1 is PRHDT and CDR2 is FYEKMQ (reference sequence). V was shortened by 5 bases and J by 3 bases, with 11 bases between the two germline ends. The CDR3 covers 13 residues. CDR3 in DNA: TGTGCCAGCAGCCAGAGAGGGGGCTACGAGCAGTACTTC. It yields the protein CASSQRGGYEQYF.

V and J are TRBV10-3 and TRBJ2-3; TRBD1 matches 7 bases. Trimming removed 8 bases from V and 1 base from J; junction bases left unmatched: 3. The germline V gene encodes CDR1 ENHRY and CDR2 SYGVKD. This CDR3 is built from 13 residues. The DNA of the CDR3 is TGTGCCATCTCTGACAGGGGCACAGATACGCAGTATTTT. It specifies CAISDRGTDTQYF.

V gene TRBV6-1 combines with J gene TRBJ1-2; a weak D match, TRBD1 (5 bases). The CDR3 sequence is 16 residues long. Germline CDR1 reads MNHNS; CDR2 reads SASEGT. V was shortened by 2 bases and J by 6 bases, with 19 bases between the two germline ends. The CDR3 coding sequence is TGTGCCAGCAGTGAAAGCCCCCAACGGGGCTTAGATGGCTACACCTTC. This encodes CASSESPQRGLDGYTF.

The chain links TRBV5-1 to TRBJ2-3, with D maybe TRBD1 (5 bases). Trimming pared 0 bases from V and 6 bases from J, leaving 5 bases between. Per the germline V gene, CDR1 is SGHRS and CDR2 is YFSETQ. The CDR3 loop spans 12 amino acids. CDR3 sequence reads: CASSLAGDTQYF. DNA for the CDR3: TGCGCCAGCAGCTTGGCAGGGGATACGCAGTATTTT.

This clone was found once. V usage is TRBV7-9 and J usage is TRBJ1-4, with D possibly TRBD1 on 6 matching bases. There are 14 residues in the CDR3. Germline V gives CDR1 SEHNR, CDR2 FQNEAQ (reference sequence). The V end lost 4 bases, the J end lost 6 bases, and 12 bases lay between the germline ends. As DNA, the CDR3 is TGTGCCAGCAGCTCCAACAGGGCGGATGAAAAACTGTTTTTT. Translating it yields CASSSNRADEKLFF.

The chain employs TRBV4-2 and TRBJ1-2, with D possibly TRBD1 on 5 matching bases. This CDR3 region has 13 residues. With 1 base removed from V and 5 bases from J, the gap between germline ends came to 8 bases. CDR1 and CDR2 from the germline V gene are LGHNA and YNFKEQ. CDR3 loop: CASSQVRGYGYTF. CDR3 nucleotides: TGTGCCAGCAGCCAAGTGAGGGGATATGGCTACACCTTC.

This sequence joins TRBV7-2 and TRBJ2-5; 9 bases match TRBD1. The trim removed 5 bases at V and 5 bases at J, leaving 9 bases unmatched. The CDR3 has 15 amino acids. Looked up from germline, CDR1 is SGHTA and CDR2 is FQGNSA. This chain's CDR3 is CASSPKTGGRETQYF. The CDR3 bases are TGTGCCAGCAGCCCCAAGACAGGGGGTAGGGAGACCCAGTACTTC.

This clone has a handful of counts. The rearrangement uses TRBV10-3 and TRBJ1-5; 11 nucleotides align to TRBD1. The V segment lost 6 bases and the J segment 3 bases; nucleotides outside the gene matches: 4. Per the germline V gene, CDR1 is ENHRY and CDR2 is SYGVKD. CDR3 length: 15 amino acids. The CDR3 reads CAISWTGGINQPQHF. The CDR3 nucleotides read TGTGCCATCAGCTGGACAGGGGGCATCAATCAGCCCCAGCATTTT.

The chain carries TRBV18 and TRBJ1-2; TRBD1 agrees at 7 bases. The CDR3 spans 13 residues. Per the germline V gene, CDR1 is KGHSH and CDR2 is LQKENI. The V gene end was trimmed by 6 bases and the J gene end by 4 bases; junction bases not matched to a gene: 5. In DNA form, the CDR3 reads TGTGCCAGCTCCTTTGGACAGGCCTATGGCTACACCTTC. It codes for CASSFGQAYGYTF. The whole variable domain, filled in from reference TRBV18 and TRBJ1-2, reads NAGVMQNPRHLVRRRGQEARLRCSPMKGHSHVYWYRQLPEEGLKFMVYLQKENIIDESGMPKERFSAEFPKEGPSILRIQQVVRGDSAAYFCASSFGQAYGYTFGSGTRLTVV.

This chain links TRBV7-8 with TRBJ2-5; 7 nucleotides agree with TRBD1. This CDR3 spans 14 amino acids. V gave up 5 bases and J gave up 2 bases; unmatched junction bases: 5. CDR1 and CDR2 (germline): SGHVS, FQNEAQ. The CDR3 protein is CASSQSTGQETQYF. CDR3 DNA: TGTGCCAGCAGCCAGTCGACAGGGCAAGAGACCCAGTACTTC.

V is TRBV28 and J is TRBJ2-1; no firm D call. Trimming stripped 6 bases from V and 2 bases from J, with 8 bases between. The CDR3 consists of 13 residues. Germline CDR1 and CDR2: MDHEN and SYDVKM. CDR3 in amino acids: CASRSDPYNEQFF. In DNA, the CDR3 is TGTGCCAGCAGGTCCGACCCCTACAATGAGCAGTTCTTC.

The CDR3 region is CASGGASGTGELFF. The DNA of the CDR3 is TGTGCCAGCGGGGGGGCCTCGGGCACCGGGGAGCTGTTTTTT. The genes are TRBV7-8 and TRBJ2-2, with a possible D match to TRBD2 (7 bases). The germline V and J ends were trimmed by 8 bases and 4 bases, with 14 bases remaining between them. Germline V lookup: CDR1 SGHVS, CDR2 FQNEAQ. This CDR3 is built from 14 residues.

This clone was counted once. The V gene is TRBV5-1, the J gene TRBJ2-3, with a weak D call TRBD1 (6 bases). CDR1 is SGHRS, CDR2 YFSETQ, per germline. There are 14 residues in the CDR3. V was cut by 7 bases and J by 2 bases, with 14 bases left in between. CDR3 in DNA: TGCGCCAGCGCTACAGGGCCGGACACAGATACGCAGTATTTT. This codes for CASATGPDTDTQYF. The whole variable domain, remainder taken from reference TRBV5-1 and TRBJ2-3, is KAGVTQTPRYLIKTRGQQVTLSCSPISGHRSVSWYQQTPGQGLQFLFEYFSETQRNKGNFPGRFSGRQFSNSRSEMNVSTLELGDSALYLCASATGPDTDTQYFGPGTRLTVL.

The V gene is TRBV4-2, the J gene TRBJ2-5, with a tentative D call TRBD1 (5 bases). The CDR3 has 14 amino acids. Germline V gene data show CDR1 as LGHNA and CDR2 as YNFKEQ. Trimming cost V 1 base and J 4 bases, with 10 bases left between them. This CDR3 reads CASSQGGAGETQYF. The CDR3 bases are TGTGCCAGCAGCCAAGGTGGGGCCGGAGAGACCCAGTACTTC.

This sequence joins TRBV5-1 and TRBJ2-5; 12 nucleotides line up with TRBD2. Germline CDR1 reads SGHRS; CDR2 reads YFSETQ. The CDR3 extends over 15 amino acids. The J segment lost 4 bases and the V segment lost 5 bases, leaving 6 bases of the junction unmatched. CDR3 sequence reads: CASRTGLAGRETQYF. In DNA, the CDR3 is TGCGCCAGCAGAACCGGACTAGCGGGGCGAGAGACCCAGTACTTC. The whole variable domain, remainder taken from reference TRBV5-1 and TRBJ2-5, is KAGVTQTPRYLIKTRGQQVTLSCSPISGHRSVSWYQQTPGQGLQFLFEYFSETQRNKGNFPGRFSGRQFSNSRSEMNVSTLELGDSALYLCASRTGLAGRETQYFGPGTRLLVL.

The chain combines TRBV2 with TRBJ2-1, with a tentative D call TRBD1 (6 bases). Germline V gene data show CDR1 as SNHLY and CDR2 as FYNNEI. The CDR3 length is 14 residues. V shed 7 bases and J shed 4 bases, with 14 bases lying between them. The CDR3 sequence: CASTRTAPYNEQFF. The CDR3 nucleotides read TGTGCCAGCACCCGGACAGCACCATACAATGAGCAGTTCTTC. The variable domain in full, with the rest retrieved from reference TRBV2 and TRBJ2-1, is EPEVTQTPSHQVTQMGQEVILRCVPISNHLYFYWYRQILGQKVEFLVSFYNNEISEKSEIFDDQFSVERPDGSNFTLKIRSTKLEDSAMYFCASTRTAPYNEQFFGPGTRLTVL.

CDR3 protein: CASSALGLAGGTDTQYF. As DNA, the CDR3 is TGTGCCAGCAGTGCCCTTGGGCTAGCGGGGGGCACAGATACGCAGTATTTT. The genes are TRBV5-8 and TRBJ2-3; 10 bases align to TRBD2. This CDR3 is built from 17 residues. V lost 5 bases, J lost 1 base, and 10 bases stayed unmatched. Germline V gene lookup returns CDR1 SGHTS and CDR2 YDEGEE.

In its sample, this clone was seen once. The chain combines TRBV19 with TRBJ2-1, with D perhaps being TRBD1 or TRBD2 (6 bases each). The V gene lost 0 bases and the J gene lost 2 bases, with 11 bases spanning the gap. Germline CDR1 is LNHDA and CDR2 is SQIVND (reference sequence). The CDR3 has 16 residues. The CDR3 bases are TGTGCCAGTAGTATAGACGGGGGCCCTCCCTACAATGAGCAGTTCTTC. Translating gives CASSIDGGPPYNEQFF.

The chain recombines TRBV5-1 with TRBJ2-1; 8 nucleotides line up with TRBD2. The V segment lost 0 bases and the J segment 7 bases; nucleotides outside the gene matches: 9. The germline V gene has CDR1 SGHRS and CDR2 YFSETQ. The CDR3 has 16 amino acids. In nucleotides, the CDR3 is TGCGCCAGCAGCTTGGCGGCGGGGGGCCATGGGAATGAGCAGTTCTTC. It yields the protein CASSLAAGGHGNEQFF.

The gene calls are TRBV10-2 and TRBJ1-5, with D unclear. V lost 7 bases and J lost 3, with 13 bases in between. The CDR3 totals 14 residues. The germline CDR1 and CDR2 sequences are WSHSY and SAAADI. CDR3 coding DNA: TGCGCCAGCACCGGACTTTCCATCAATCAGCCCCAGCATTTT. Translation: CASTGLSINQPQHF.

The CDR3 DNA is TGTGCCAGCAGCGTGAGGGGGGGCCTGACAGATACGCAGTATTTT. This gives the protein CASSVRGGLTDTQYF. The V and J genes are TRBV5-4 and TRBJ2-3; perhaps TRBD2 as D (7 bases). The CDR3 length is 15 residues. Trimming took 4 bases from V and 3 from J, leaving 15 bases between them. Per germline, CDR1 SGHNT and CDR2 YYREEE (reference sequence). Full variable domain (missing parts from reference TRBV5-4 and TRBJ2-3): ETGVTQSPTHLIKTRGQQVTLRCSSQSGHNTVSWYQQALGQGPQFIFQYYREEENGRGNFPPRFSGLQFPNYSSELNVNALELDDSALYLCASSVRGGLTDTQYFGPGTRLTVL.

The CDR3 nucleotides read TGTGCCAGCATTAAGAGCGGGGCCCCTGCCGAGCAGTTCTTC. Its translation is CASIKSGAPAEQFF. V is TRBV2 and J is TRBJ2-1, with 7 bases fitting TRBD2. The germline gives CDR1 SNHLY, CDR2 FYNNEI. This CDR3 spans 14 amino acids. The junction had 13 bases not matched to a gene; V was cut back by 7 bases and J by 10 bases. The entire variable domain, with the rest obtained from reference TRBV2 and TRBJ2-1, is as follows: EPEVTQTPSHQVTQMGQEVILRCVPISNHLYFYWYRQILGQKVEFLVSFYNNEISEKSEIFDDQFSVERPDGSNFTLKIRSTKLEDSAMYFCASIKSGAPAEQFFGPGTRLTVL.